This T cell receptor beta chain was profiled in a study of spatial heterogeneity in lung cancer (dated by TCRdb to the late 2010s). For the wider study: More beta-chain than alpha-chain transcripts were consistently detected, likely reflecting higher beta-chain transcript abundance. In the raw uncorrected reads, each unique combination of TCR and UMI appeared more than ten times on average. The study quantitatively compared TCR alpha and beta repertoires across multiple tumor regions, matched nontumor lung and blood in non-small cell lung cancer. Nonsynonymous mutation counts, determined by whole-exome sequencing of tumor tissue, were related to features of the TCR repertoire. At surgery, both alpha and beta chains were TCR-sequenced in fewer than 250 tumor regions, approximately 64 matched nontumor lung samples and 56 PBMC samples. Points the paper makes about the study in general: Ubiquitous expanded tumor TCRs were found in blood more often at tumor resection than at routine follow-up. Additional single-cell paired TCR alpha and beta sequencing was considered necessary to confirm, at a functional level, the hypothesis that regional TCRs recognize regional mutations.

Library method: 5' RACE. The sequencer was a NextSeq 500. To allow correction of PCR and sequencing errors, the TCR library protocol tagged every TCR cDNA molecule with a unique molecular identifier. Concerning the study's data processing: TCR identification, UMI-based error correction and CDR3 extraction were performed with Decombinator tools. Expanded TCRs were defined as those above a frequency of 2 per 1,000, corresponding to the top 1% of the tumor frequency distribution. Renyi diversity was calculated using the R vegan package after each repertoire was subsampled 100 times to 5,000 TCRs. CDR3 similarity networks were built from amino acid triplet string-kernel similarity, connecting CDR3s with pairwise similarity above 0.82. The raw public data were reprocessed by TCRdb itself: fastp quality trimming at Q25, MiXCR clonotype calling, in-frame beta chains only. Rows are combined by CDR3 protein, so each entry shows the most common genes and DNA. TCRdb's processing, not the study's, gives the V and J calls here. Present in this sample are several thousand distinct CDR3 sequences, approximately 30% of which were seen just once. Roughly 3.5% of the sample belongs to the ten largest clones.

Deletion took 5 bases off V and 1 base off J, with a span of 16 bases between the germline ends. The CDR3 holds 16 amino acids from the cysteine to the phenylalanine. Solely the CDR3 DNA is kept, with 48 bases framed from the first base. The germline V gene supplies CDR1 SGHVS and CDR2 FQNEAQ. The sample's time point, from its label and the paper: sample taken at primary tumor resection. TCR sequencing used whole RNA extracted from tumor and nontumor lung tissue, or from cryopreserved PBMC samples, without cell sorting. The donors were 65 to 85 patients from the lung TRACERx cohort who had early-stage, untreated non-small cell lung cancer. A patient was chosen for TCR sequencing only when enough RNA was available from at least two tumor regions. In its sample, this clonotype was seen a few times. What antigen it recognizes has not been identified. No base quality values were provided; no much bigger clone lies one nucleotide off. With the library built for alpha chains, this beta chain is off target and its frequency is not meaningful.

The sequenced sample was PBMCs, obtained at surgery. This receptor was identified in a female donor with early-stage non-small cell lung cancer. The chain is encoded by TRBV7-8 joined to TRBJ2-3; the D gene is not confidently resolved. The nucleotide sequence is given as TGTGCCAGCAGCCCGGGTCCGCGCGTAGGCACAGATACGCAGTATTTT. Translated, this gives CASSPGPRVGTDTQYF.